Below are 20 T cell receptor beta chains sequenced from a single sample in a study of cytotoxic CD8 clonotypes in ibrutinib-treated CLL. Sequencing was performed with immunoSEQ multiplex PCR; in TCRdb, only in-frame clones are kept and a portion is missing. The data contain some 290,000 clones, about 80% of them singletons. The source material was PBMCs, sampled before ibrutinib treatment. The receptors shown here come from a human donor with chronic lymphocytic leukemia.

In DNA, the CDR3 is TGTGCCAGCAGTTTACGTTCCGGGAGCGCGAAGTACAATGAGCAGTTCTTC. The encoded protein is CASSLRSGSAKYNEQFF. The rearrangement links TRBV28 to TRBJ2-1, with D possibly TRBD2 on 6 matching bases. CDR3 size: 17 residues. V was cut by 2 bases and J by 4 bases, with 18 bases left in between. Germline V lookup: CDR1 MDHEN, CDR2 SYDVKM.

The chain has TRBV11-1 and TRBJ1-1; D call uncertain. Germline CDR1 reads SGHAT; CDR2 reads FQDESV (reference sequence). The CDR3 totals 13 residues. Trimming cost V 0 bases and J 4 bases, with 6 bases left between them. CDR3 bases: TGTGCCAGCAGCTTAGCGAGTGGCACTGAAGCTTTCTTT. Translated: CASSLASGTEAFF.

This chain uses TRBV13 with TRBJ2-1, with D unclear. CDR3 length equals 16 residues. Deletions cut 1 base from V and 0 bases from J, with 10 bases between. Looked up from germline, CDR1 is PRHDT and CDR2 is FYEKMQ (reference sequence). The chain's CDR3 is CASSLEGVDSYNEQFF. In nucleotides, the CDR3 is TGTGCCAGCAGCTTAGAGGGCGTCGACTCCTACAATGAGCAGTTCTTC.

The chain joins TRBV5-1 to TRBJ1-2, with D possibly TRBD1 on 5 matching bases. The CDR3 is 15 amino acids. The germline gives CDR1 SGHRS, CDR2 YFSETQ. The germline V and J ends were trimmed by 5 bases and 3 bases, with 17 bases remaining between them. This CDR3 reads CASRIRPGSDYGYTF. The CDR3 region has the DNA TGCGCCAGCAGGATTAGACCAGGGTCTGACTATGGCTACACCTTC. Combining the CDR3 with reference TRBV5-1 and TRBJ1-2 gives the whole variable domain KAGVTQTPRYLIKTRGQQVTLSCSPISGHRSVSWYQQTPGQGLQFLFEYFSETQRNKGNFPGRFSGRQFSNSRSEMNVSTLELGDSALYLCASRIRPGSDYGYTFGSGTRLTVV.

The V call is TRBV2, the J call TRBJ1-1; D is undetermined. The CDR3 runs to 14 residues. Germline CDR1 is SNHLY and CDR2 is FYNNEI. V lost 7 bases, J lost 0 bases, and 12 bases lay in between. CDR3: CASTHPDMNTEAFF. The CDR3 DNA follows: TGTGCCAGCACCCATCCAGACATGAACACTGAAGCTTTCTTT.

The J gene is TRBJ2-2, the V gene TRBV30, with D tentatively TRBD1 or TRBD2 (5 bases each). Germline V gene data show CDR1 as GTSNPN and CDR2 as SVGIG (reference sequence). V dropped 4 bases and J dropped 1 base, with 13 bases sitting between them. The CDR3 runs 15 residues. The CDR3 sequence is CAWMIGGWNTGELFF. The CDR3 bases are TGTGCCTGGATGATTGGGGGTTGGAACACCGGGGAGCTGTTTTTT.

This rearrangement joins TRBV14 to TRBJ2-2; possible D gene TRBD2, 6 bases. V gave up 6 bases and J gave up 3 bases, with 8 bases separating them. The CDR3 length is 13 residues. CDR1 is SGHDN and CDR2 is FVKESK in the germline V gene. CDR3 in amino acids: CASRRLDTGELFF. Here the CDR3 DNA reads TGTGCCAGCAGGCGACTAGACACCGGGGAGCTGTTTTTT.

This chain joins TRBV2 and TRBJ2-2; 11 nucleotides agree with TRBD2. The V gene end was trimmed by 7 bases and the J gene end by 4 bases; junction bases not matched to a gene: 14. Looked up from germline, CDR1 is SNHLY and CDR2 is FYNNEI. The CDR3 has 18 residues. CDR3 sequence reads: CASTAAEGLAALTGELFF. In nucleotides, the CDR3 is TGTGCCAGCACCGCCGCTGAGGGACTAGCGGCCCTCACCGGGGAGCTGTTTTTT.

The chain employs TRBV2 and TRBJ1-2; D unresolved. Germline CDR1 reads SNHLY; CDR2 reads FYNNEI. The CDR3 consists of 14 residues. Deletions cut 6 bases from V and 3 bases from J, with 14 bases between. This CDR3 is CASSLEVDHYGYTF. DNA for the CDR3: TGTGCCAGCAGCTTGGAGGTGGACCACTATGGCTACACCTTC.

The CDR3: CASSVGVLGTGELFF. The CDR3 DNA reads as TGTGCCAGCAGCGTGGGTGTTTTGGGCACCGGGGAGCTGTTTTTT. The genes are TRBV9 and TRBJ2-2; D is uncertain. Trimming pared 2 bases from V and 4 bases from J, leaving 12 bases between. CDR3 length: 15 residues. Germline values: CDR1 SGDLS, CDR2 YYNGEE. The entire variable domain, with the rest obtained from reference TRBV9 and TRBJ2-2, is as follows: DSGVTQTPKHLITATGQRVTLRCSPRSGDLSVYWYQQSLDQGLQFLIQYYNGEERAKGNILERFSAQQFPDLHSELNLSSLELGDSALYFCASSVGVLGTGELFFGEGSRLTVL.

CDR3 in DNA: TGTGCCAGCTCACCCTGGAAAGGGCCGGGGGTTGAGCAGTTCTTC. Translated: CASSPWKGPGVEQFF. The chain employs TRBV18 and TRBJ2-1; D is perhaps TRBD2 (6 bases). Trimming shortened V by 3 bases and J by 9 bases, and 18 bases separated the two germline ends. CDR1 is KGHSH, CDR2 LQKENI, per germline. The CDR3 is 15 amino acids.

This chain uses TRBV25-1 with TRBJ2-2, with 8 bases aligning to TRBD1. V gave up 4 bases and J gave up 4 bases; unmatched junction bases: 11. The V gene's germline CDR1 is MGHDK and CDR2 SYGVNS. The CDR3 is 17 amino acids. The CDR3 sequence: CASSVFPGTGSTGELFF. The CDR3 DNA is TGTGCCAGCAGTGTTTTCCCCGGGACAGGTTCCACCGGGGAGCTGTTTTTT.

The CDR3 nucleotides are TGTGCCAGCAGTTACGGCGGGAGGGCCGGGGATACGCAGTATTTT. Translated: CASSYGGRAGDTQYF. The chain couples TRBV6-5 to TRBJ2-3, with 9 bases that match TRBD2. Germline CDR1 and CDR2: MNHEY and SVGAGI. The CDR3 consists of 15 residues. Trimming removed 2 bases from V and 6 bases from J; junction bases left unmatched: 6.

The CDR3 loop reads CSVLRNYEQYF. The CDR3 coding sequence is TGCAGTGTTTTGCGCAACTACGAGCAGTACTTC. The chain uses TRBV20-1 and TRBJ2-7; D unresolved. Germline values: CDR1 DFQATT, CDR2 SNEGSKA (reference sequence). CDR3 length: 11 amino acids. The ends were cut back, 7 bases at V and 3 bases at J, with 10 bases in the middle.

This chain uses TRBV30 with TRBJ1-1; D is uncertain. The V gene's germline CDR1 is GTSNPN and CDR2 SVGIG (reference sequence). The CDR3 sequence is 13 residues long. Trimming removed 3 bases at V and 5 bases at J, with 13 bases between. The CDR3 DNA reads TGTGCCTGGAGGGAGGGTGAATTTACTGAAGCTTTCTTT. It is translated as CAWREGEFTEAFF.

The chain recombines TRBV30 with TRBJ1-3; D call uncertain. Trimming removed 5 bases at V and 3 bases at J, with 17 bases between. Germline V CDR1 and CDR2: GTSNPN, SVGIG (reference sequence). This CDR3 is built from 15 residues. DNA of the CDR3: TGTGCCTGGGGATCCGGGTCCGTCTTTGGAAACACCATATATTTT. The encoded protein is CAWGSGSVFGNTIYF. The variable domain in full, with the rest retrieved from reference TRBV30 and TRBJ1-3, is SQTIHQWPATLVQPVGSPLSLECTVEGTSNPNLYWYRQAAGRGLQLLFYSVGIGQISSEVPQNLSASRPQDRQFILSSKKLLLSDSGFYLCAWGSGSVFGNTIYFGEGSWLTVV.

This clone turned up a few times. This chain connects TRBV19 to TRBJ2-7; D tentatively fits TRBD1 or TRBD2 (6 bases each). Trimming pared 1 base from V and 2 bases from J, leaving 9 bases between. This CDR3 spans 14 amino acids. Germline lookup yields CDR1 LNHDA and CDR2 SQIVND (reference sequence). This chain's CDR3 is CASSIGRGPYEQYF. The CDR3 nucleotides are TGTGCCAGTAGTATAGGCCGGGGGCCCTACGAGCAGTACTTC.

This clone was seen a few times. V gene TRBV30 combines with J gene TRBJ2-3; 11 nucleotides match TRBD1. CDR3 size: 15 residues. The ends lost 2 bases at V and 5 bases at J; junction bases unmatched: 6. Germline V gives CDR1 GTSNPN, CDR2 SVGIG (reference sequence). This CDR3 is CAWSLRTGGVDTQYF. The CDR3, as DNA: TGTGCCTGGAGTTTGAGGACAGGGGGCGTAGATACGCAGTATTTT.

This clone turned up a few times. The chain links TRBV27 to TRBJ1-2; possibly TRBD1 for D (5 bases). V lost 5 bases and J 5 bases, leaving 12 bases between the germline ends. CDR3 length: 13 residues. The germline V gene encodes CDR1 MNHEY and CDR2 SMNVEV (reference sequence). The CDR3 coding sequence is TGTGCCAGCAGTCCCAGGGAGACGTATGGCTACACCTTC. Translated: CASSPRETYGYTF.

This chain uses TRBV19 with TRBJ1-2; D gene unclear. CDR1 and CDR2 from the germline V gene are LNHDA and SQIVND (reference sequence). V lost 8 bases, J lost 8 bases, and 15 bases lay in between. This CDR3 contains 12 residues. CDR3 sequence (DNA): TGTGCCAGTTGTTCCAGGAGCCAAGGCTACACCTTC. It codes for CASCSRSQGYTF.